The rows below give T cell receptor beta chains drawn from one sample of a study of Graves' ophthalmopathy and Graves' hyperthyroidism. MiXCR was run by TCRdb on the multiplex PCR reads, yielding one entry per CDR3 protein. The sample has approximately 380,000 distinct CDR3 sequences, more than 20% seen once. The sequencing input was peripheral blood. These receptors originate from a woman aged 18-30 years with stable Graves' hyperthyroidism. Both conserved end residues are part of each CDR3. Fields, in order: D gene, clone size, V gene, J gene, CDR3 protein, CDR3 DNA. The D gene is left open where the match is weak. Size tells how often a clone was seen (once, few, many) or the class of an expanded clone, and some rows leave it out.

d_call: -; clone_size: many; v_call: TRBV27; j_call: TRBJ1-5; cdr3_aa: CASSLRGALQPQHF; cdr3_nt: TGTGCCAGCAGTTTAAGGGGGGCATTGCAGCCCCAGCATTTT
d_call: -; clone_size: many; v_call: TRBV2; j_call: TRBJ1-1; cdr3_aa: CASRMFGARGTEAFF; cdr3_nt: TGTGCCAGCAGAATGTTCGGGGCTAGGGGCACTGAAGCTTTCTTT
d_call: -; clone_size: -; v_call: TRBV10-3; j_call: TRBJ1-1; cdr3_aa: CAISEGWRGAFF; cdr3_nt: TGTGCCATCAGTGAGGGGTGGAGGGGAGCTTTCTTT
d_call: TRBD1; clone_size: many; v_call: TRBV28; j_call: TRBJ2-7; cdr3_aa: CASSLLPGGAPGTYEQYF; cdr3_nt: TGTGCCAGCAGTTTATTGCCAGGGGGCGCCCCCGGCACCTACGAGCAGTACTTC
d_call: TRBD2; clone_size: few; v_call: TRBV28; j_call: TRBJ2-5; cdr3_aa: CASSLLGLAGGEETQYF; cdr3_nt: TGTGCCAGCAGTTTATTGGGACTAGCGGGAGGAGAAGAGACCCAGTACTTC
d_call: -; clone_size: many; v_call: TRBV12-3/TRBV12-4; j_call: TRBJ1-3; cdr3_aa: CASSHVRLSGNTIYF; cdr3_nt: TGTGCCAGCAGTCACGTCCGCCTATCGGGAAACACCATATATTTT
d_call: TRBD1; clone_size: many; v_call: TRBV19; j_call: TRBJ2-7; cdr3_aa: CATSDRGSYEQYF; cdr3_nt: TGTGCCACATCCGACAGGGGGTCCTACGAGCAGTACTTC
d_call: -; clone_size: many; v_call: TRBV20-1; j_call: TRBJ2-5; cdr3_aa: CSARPLLGPGIQETQYF; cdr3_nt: TGCAGTGCTAGACCTCTACTGGGACCGGGAATACAAGAGACCCAGTACTTC
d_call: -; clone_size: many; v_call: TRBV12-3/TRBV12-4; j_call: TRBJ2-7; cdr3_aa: CASSLGHPASYEQYF; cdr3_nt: TGTGCCAGCAGTTTAGGTCACCCGGCATCCTACGAGCAGTACTTC
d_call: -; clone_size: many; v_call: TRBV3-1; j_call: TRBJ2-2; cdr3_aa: CASSQDPQTGELFF; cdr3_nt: TGTGCCAGCAGCCAAGATCCCCAAACCGGGGAGCTGTTTTTT
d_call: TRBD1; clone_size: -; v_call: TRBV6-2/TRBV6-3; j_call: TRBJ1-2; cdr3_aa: CASSYLWDRRRGYTF; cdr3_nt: TGTGCCAGCAGTTATTTGTGGGACAGGCGGCGAGGCTACACCTTC
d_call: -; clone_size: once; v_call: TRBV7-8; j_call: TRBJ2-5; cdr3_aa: CASSLVSYGTRRETQYF; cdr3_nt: TGTGCCAGCAGCTTAGTTTCATACGGGACGAGGAGGGAGACCCAGTACTTC
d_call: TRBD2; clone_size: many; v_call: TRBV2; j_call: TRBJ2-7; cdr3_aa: CASSESVAGGPVRYEQYF; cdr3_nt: TGTGCCAGCAGTGAGTCCGTAGCGGGAGGGCCGGTTAGGTACGAGCAGTACTTC
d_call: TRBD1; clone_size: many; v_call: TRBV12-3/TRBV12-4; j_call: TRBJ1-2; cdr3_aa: CATTGRANYGYTF; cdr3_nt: TGTGCCACGACAGGGAGAGCTAACTATGGCTACACCTTC
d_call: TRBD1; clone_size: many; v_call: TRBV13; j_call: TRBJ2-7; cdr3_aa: CASSRGTGVGEQYF; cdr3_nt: TGTGCCAGCAGCCGCGGGACAGGGGTCGGCGAGCAGTACTTC
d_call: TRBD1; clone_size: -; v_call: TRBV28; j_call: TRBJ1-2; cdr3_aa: CASRRMGGGLAGDGYTF; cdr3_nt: TGTGCCAGCAGACGCATGGGAGGGGGCCTGGCCGGGGATGGCTACACCTTC
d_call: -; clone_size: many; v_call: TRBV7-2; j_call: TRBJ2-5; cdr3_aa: CASTSLGRTGRETQYF; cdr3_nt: TGTGCCAGCACCTCGCTCGGTCGAACAGGGAGAGAGACCCAGTACTTC
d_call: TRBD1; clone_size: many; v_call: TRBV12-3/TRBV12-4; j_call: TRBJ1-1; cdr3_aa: CASGIRGPGTEAFF; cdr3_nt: TGTGCCAGCGGAATCAGGGGGCCTGGAACTGAAGCTTTCTTT
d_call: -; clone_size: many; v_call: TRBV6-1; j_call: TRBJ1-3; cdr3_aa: CASTTLTRSGNTIYF; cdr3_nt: TGTGCCAGCACCACACTGACCCGCTCTGGAAACACCATATATTTT
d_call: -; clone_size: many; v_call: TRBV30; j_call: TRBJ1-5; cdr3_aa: CAWAPQGHQPQHF; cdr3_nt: TGTGCCTGGGCCCCACAGGGCCATCAGCCCCAGCATTTT
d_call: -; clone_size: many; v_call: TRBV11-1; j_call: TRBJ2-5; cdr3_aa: CASSSRTGKTQYF; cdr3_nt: TGTGCCAGCAGCTCGCGGACTGGGAAGACCCAGTACTTC
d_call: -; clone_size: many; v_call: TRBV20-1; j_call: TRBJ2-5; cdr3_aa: CSGRSDRSQETQYF; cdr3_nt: TGCAGTGGCCGCTCTGACAGATCTCAAGAGACCCAGTACTTC
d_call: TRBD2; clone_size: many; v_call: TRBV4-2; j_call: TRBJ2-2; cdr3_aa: CASSQPGLTTGELFF; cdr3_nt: TGTGCCAGCAGCCAGCCGGGACTAACCACCGGGGAGCTGTTTTTT
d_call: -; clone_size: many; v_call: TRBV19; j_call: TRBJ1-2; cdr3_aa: CASSITGNGYTF; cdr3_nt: TGTGCCAGTAGTATTACAGGGAATGGCTACACCTTC
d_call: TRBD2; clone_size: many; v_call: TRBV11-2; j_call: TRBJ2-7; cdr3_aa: CASSLVLAGGKVSEQYF; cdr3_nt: TGTGCCAGCAGCTTAGTACTAGCGGGAGGGAAAGTCTCCGAGCAGTACTTC
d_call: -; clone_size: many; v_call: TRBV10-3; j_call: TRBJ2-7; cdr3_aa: CAISESSYEQYF; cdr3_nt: TGTGCCATCAGTGAGTCGAGTTACGAGCAGTACTTC
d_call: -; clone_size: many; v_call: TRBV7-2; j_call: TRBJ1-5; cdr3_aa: CASSLRDQPQHF; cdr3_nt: TGTGCCAGCAGTTTAAGGGATCAGCCCCAGCATTTT
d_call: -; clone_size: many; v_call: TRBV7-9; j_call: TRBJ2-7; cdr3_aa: CASSPGGITYEQYF; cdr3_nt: TGTGCCAGCAGCCCCGGGGGAATCACATACGAGCAGTACTTC
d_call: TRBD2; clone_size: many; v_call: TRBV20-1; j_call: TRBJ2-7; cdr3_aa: CSAPGLAGAITYEQYF; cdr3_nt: TGCAGTGCTCCGGGACTAGCGGGAGCAATTACCTACGAGCAGTACTTC
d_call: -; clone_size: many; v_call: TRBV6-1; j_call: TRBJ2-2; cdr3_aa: CASSEGDTGELFF; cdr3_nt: TGTGCCAGCAGTGAAGGGGACACCGGGGAGCTGTTTTTT
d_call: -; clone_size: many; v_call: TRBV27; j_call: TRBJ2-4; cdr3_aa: CASSLDGDKNIQYF; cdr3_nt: TGTGCCAGCAGTTTAGACGGAGACAAAAACATTCAGTACTTC
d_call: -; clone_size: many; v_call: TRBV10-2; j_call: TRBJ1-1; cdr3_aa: CASKRSNTEAFF; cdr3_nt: TGCGCCAGCAAGAGAAGTAACACTGAAGCTTTCTTT
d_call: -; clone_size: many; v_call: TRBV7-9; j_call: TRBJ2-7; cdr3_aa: CASSLVLPGNEQYF; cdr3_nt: TGTGCCAGCAGCTTAGTCTTGCCTGGCAACGAGCAGTACTTC
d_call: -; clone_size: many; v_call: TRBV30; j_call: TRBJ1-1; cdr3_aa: CAWLRGTMNTEAFF; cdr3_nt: TGTGCCTGGTTGAGGGGAACTATGAACACTGAAGCTTTCTTT
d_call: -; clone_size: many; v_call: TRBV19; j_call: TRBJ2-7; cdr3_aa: CASSIVWAGSSYEQYF; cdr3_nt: TGTGCCAGTAGTATAGTGTGGGCAGGGAGCTCCTACGAGCAGTACTTC
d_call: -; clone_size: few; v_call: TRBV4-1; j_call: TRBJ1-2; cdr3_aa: CASSPDFNYGYTF; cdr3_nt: TGCGCCAGCAGCCCTGATTTTAACTATGGCTACACCTTC